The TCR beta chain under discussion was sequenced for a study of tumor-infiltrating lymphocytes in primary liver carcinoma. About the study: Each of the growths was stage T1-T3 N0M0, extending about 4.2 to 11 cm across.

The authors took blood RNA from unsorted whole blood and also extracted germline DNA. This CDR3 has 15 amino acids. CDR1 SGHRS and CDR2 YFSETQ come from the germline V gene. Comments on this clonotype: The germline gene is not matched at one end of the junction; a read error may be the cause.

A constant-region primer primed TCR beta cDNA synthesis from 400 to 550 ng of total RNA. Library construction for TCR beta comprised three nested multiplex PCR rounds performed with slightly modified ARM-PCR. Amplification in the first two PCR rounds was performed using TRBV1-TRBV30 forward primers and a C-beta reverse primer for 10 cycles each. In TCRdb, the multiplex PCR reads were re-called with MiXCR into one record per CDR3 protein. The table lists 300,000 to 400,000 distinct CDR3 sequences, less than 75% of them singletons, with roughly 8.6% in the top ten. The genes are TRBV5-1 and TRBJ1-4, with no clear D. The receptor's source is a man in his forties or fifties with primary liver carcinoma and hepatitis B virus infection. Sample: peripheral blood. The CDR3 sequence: CASNLDGGRAVGLFF. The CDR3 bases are TGCGCCAGCAACTTGGATGGTGGTCGAGCGGTAGGGCTGTTTTTT.